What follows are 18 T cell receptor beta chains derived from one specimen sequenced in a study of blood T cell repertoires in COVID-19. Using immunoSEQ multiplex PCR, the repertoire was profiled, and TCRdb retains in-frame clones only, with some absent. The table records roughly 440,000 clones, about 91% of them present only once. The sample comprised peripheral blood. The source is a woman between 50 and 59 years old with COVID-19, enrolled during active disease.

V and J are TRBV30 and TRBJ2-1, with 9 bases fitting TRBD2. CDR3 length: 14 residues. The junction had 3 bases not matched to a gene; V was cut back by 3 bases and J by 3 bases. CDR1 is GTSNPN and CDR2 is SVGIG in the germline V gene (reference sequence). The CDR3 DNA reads TGTGCCTGGAGCCGACTAGCGGACTACAATGAGCAGTTCTTC. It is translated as CAWSRLADYNEQFF.

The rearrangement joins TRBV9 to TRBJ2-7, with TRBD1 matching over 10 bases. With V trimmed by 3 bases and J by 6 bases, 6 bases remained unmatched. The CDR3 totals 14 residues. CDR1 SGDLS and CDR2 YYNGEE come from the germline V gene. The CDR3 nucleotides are TGTGCCAGCAGCGGTAGGGACAGGGGCCCCGAGCAGTACTTC. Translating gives CASSGRDRGPEQYF.

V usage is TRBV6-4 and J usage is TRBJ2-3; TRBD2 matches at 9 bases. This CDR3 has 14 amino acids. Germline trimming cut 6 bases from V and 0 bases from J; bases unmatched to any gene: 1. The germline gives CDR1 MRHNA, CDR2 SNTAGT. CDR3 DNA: TGTGCCAGCAGCCTAGCGGGGAGCACAGATACGCAGTATTTT. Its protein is CASSLAGSTDTQYF.

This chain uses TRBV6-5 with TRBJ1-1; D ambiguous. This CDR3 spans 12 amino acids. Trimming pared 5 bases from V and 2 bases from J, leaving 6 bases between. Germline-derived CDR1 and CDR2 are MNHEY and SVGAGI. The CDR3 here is CASSLINTEAFF. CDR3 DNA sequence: TGTGCCAGCAGTCTAATAAACACTGAAGCTTTCTTT.

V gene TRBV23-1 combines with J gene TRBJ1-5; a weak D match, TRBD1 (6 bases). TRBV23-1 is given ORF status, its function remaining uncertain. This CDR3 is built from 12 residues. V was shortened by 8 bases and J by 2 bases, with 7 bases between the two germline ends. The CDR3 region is CASPGGNQPQHF. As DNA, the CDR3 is TGCGCCAGCCCAGGGGGCAATCAGCCCCAGCATTTT.

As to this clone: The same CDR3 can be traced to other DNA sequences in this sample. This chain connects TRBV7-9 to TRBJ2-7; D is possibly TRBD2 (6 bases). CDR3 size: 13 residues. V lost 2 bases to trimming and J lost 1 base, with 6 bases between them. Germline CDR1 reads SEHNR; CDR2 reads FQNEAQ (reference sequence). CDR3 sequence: CASSLRGSYEQYF. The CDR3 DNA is TGTGCCAGCAGCTTACGGGGGTCCTACGAGCAGTACTTC.

The DNA of the CDR3 is TGTGCCAGCAGTTCCAACACAGGGCCCTCGGAGCAGTACTTC. Protein sequence: CASSSNTGPSEQYF. The chain employs TRBV6-6 and TRBJ2-7, with TRBD1 as a possible D gene (6 bases). Germline V lookup: CDR1 MNHNY, CDR2 SVGAGI (reference sequence). This CDR3 has 14 amino acids. V was cut by 4 bases and J by 7 bases, with 17 bases left in between.

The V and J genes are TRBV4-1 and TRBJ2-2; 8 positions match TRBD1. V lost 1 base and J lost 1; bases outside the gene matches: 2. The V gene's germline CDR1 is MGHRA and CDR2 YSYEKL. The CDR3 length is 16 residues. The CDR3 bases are TGCGCCAGCAGCCAAGGGGACAGGTGGAACACCGGGGAGCTGTTTTTT. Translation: CASSQGDRWNTGELFF.

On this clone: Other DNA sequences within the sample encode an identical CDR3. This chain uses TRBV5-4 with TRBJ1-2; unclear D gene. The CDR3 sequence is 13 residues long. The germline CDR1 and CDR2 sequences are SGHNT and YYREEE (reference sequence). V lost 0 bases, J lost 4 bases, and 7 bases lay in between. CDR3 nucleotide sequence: TGTGCCAGCAGCTTGGGAGGCGCCTATGGCTACACCTTC. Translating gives CASSLGGAYGYTF. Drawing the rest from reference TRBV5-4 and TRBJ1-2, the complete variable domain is ETGVTQSPTHLIKTRGQQVTLRCSSQSGHNTVSWYQQALGQGPQFIFQYYREEENGRGNFPPRFSGLQFPNYSSELNVNALELDDSALYLCASSLGGAYGYTFGSGTRLTVV.

CDR3 in amino acids: CASSPGTSGYTF. CDR3 coding DNA: TGTGCCAGCAGCCCAGGGACAAGTGGCTACACCTTC. The chain uses TRBV7-9 and TRBJ1-2, with D possibly being TRBD1 (6 bases). Germline V CDR1 and CDR2: SEHNR, FQNEAQ (reference sequence). This CDR3 is 12 amino acids long. Trimming pared 5 bases from V and 7 bases from J, leaving 11 bases between.

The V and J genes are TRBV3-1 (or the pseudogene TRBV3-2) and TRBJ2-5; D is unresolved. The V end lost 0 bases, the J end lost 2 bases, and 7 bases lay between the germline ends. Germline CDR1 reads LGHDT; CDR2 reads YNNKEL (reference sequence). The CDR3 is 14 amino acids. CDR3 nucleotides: TGTGCCAGCAGCCAAGACGCCTATCAAGAGACCCAGTACTTC. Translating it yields CASSQDAYQETQYF.

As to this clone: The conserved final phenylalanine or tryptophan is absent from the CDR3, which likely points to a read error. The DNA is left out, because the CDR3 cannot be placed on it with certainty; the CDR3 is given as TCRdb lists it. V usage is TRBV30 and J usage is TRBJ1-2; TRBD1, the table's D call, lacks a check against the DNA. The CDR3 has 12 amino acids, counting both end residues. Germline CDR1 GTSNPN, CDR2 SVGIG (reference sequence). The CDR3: CAWSARTGKFWV.

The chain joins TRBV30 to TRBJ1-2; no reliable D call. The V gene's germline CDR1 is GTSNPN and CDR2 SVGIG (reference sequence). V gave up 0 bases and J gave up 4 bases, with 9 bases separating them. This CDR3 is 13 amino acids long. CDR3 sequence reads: CAWSVTARYGYTF. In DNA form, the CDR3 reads TGTGCCTGGAGTGTAACAGCACGCTATGGCTACACCTTC.

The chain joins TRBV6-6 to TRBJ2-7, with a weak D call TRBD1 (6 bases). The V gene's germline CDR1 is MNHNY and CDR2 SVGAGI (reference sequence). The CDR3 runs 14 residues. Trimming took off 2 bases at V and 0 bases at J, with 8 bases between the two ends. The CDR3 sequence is CASSYGGFSYEQYF. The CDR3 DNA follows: TGTGCCAGCAGTTACGGGGGCTTCTCCTACGAGCAGTACTTC.

The CDR3 DNA reads as TGTGCCACCAGTGAAAGCGGGTGGGACAATGAGCAGTTCTTC. It codes for CATSESGWDNEQFF. The chain has TRBV24-1 and TRBJ2-1, with a weak D call TRBD2 (6 bases). CDR1 and CDR2 from the germline V gene are KGHDR and SFDVKD. This CDR3 has 14 amino acids. V was cut by 4 bases and J by 5 bases, with 11 bases left in between.

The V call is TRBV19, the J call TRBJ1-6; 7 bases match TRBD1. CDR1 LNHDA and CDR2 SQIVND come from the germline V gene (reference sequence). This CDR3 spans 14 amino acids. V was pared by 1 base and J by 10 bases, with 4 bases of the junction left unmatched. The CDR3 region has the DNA TGTGCCAGTAGTATAGGAACAGGGGAATCACCCCTCCACTTT. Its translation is CASSIGTGESPLHF.

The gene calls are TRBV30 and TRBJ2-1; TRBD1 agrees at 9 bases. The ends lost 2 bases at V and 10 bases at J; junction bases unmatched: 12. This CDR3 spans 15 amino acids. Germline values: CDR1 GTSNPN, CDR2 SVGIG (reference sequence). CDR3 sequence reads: CAWSSGQGRSGEQFF. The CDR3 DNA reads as TGTGCCTGGAGTTCCGGACAGGGGAGATCGGGGGAGCAGTTCTTC.

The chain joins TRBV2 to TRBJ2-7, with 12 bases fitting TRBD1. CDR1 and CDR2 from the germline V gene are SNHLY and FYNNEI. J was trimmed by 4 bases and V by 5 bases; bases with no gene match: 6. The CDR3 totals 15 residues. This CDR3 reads CASSNRDRGLYEQYF. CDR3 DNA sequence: TGTGCCAGCAGTAACCGGGACAGGGGGCTATACGAGCAGTACTTC. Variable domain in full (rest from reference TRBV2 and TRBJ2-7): EPEVTQTPSHQVTQMGQEVILRCVPISNHLYFYWYRQILGQKVEFLVSFYNNEISEKSEIFDDQFSVERPDGSNFTLKIRSTKLEDSAMYFCASSNRDRGLYEQYFGPGTRLTVT.